What follows is one T cell receptor (beta chain) and its context. The data derive from a study of blood T cell repertoires in COVID-19. For the study at large: T cells, B-cell-depleted T cells, or PBMCs supplied cDNA or gDNA.

Seattle researchers signed up patients amid active infection and tracked them longitudinally. Sequenced by immunoSEQ multiplex PCR; TCRdb stores in-frame clones only, minus some. The sample carries 60,000 to 85,000 clones, 80% to 90% recorded once. Looked up from germline, CDR1 is SGHRS and CDR2 is YFSETQ. The CDR3 covers 12 residues. Trimming removed 4 bases from V and 3 bases from J, with 5 bases in between. This clonotype was obtained from a man aged 60 to 69 with COVID-19, enrolled during active disease. Sample: peripheral blood. This sequence joins TRBV5-1 and TRBJ2-1; D not certain. The CDR3 DNA follows: TGCGCCAGCAGCCCAGACTACAATGAGCAGTTCTTC. It is translated as CASSPDYNEQFF.